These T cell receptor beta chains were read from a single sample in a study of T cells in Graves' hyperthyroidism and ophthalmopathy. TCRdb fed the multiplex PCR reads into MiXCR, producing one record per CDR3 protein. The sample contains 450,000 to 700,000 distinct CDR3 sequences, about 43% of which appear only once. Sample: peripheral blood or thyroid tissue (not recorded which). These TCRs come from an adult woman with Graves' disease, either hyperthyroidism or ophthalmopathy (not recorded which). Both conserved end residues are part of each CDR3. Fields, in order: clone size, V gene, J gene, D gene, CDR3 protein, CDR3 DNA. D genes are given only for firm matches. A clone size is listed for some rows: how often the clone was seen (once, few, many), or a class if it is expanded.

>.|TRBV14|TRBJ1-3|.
CASSQVSVSGNTIYF
TGTGCCAGCAGCCAAGTGTCAGTTTCTGGAAACACCATATATTTT
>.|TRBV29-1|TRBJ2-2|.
CSAEPGRGAGELFF
TGCAGCGCCGAGCCGGGACGAGGTGCCGGGGAGCTGTTTTTT
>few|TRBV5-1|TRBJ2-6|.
CASSFEVNTEAF
TGCGCCAGCAGCTTTGAGGTGAACACTGAAGCTTTC
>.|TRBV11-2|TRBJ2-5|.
CASSPGSGDWETQYF
TGTGCCAGCAGCCCAGGTTCGGGGGACTGGGAGACCCAGTACTTC
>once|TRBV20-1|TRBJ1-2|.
CSAFRGRNYGYTF
TGCAGTGCTTTTCGTGGGCGTAACTATGGCTACACCTTC
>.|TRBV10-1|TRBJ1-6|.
CASSLAGTESPLHF
TGTGCCAGCAGCTTAGCCGGGACCGAATCACCCCTCCACTTT
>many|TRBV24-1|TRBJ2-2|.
CATSDLKSGVTGELFF
TGTGCCACCAGTGATTTGAAGTCAGGGGTCACCGGGGAGCTGTTTTTT
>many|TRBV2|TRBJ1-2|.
CASSEGIYGYTF
TGTGCCAGCAGTGAAGGGATCTATGGCTACACCTTC
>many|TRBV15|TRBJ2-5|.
CATSSKGTETQYF
TGTGCCACCAGCAGTAAGGGAACAGAGACCCAGTACTTC
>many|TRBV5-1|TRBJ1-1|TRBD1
CASRSTGKNTEAFF
TGCGCCAGCAGGTCGACAGGGAAGAACACTGAAGCTTTCTTT
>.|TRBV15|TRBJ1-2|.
CATSGDRHTGYGYTF
TGTGCCACCAGCGGAGATCGGCACACTGGCTATGGCTACACCTTC
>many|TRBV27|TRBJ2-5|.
CASSSTGSGPKGTQYF
TGTGCCAGCAGTTCTACAGGGAGCGGCCCAAAGGGGACCCAGTACTTC
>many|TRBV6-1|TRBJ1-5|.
CASSEAWSNQPQHF
TGTGCCAGCAGTGAAGCATGGAGCAATCAGCCCCAGCATTTT
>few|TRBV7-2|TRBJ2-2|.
CASSLAARTNTGELFF
TGTGCCAGCAGCTTAGCTGCCCGGACGAACACCGGGGAGCTGTTTTTT
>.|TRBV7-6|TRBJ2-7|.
CASSRDDYEQYF
TGTGCCAGCAGCCGGGACGACTACGAGCAGTACTTC
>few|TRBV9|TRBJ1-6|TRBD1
CASSVGGTGGSPLHF
TGTGCCAGCAGCGTAGGGGGGACAGGAGGTTCACCCCTCCACTTT
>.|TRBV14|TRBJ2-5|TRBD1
CASSARTGGNQETQYF
TGTGCCAGCAGCGCACGGACAGGGGGCAACCAAGAGACCCAGTACTTC
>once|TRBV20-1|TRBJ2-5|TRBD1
CSARQGAVETQYF
TGCAGTGCTAGACAGGGGGCGGTGGAGACCCAGTACTTC
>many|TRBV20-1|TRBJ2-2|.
CSAREVYTGELFF
TGCAGTGCTAGGGAGGTTTACACCGGGGAGCTGTTTTTT
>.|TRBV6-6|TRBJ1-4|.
CASTPSGGRTNEKLFF
TGTGCCAGCACCCCATCTGGGGGCCGAACTAATGAAAAACTGTTTTTT
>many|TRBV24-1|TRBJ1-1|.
CATSDPRENTEAFF
TGTGCCACCAGTGATCCCAGGGAGAACACTGAAGCTTTCTTT
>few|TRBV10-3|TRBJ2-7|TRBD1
CAISTGQGSYEQYF
TGTGCCATCAGTACCGGACAGGGATCCTACGAGCAGTACTTC
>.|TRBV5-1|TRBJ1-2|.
CASSLGHDSRYGYTF
TGCGCCAGCAGCTTGGGTCACGACAGCCGCTATGGCTACACCTTC
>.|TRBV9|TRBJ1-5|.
CASSVDGDQPQHF
TGTGCCAGCAGCGTAGACGGGGACCAGCCCCAGCATTTT
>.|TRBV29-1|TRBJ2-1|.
CSVVVRGPYNEQFF
TGCAGCGTTGTCGTGCGGGGACCTTACAATGAGCAGTTCTTC
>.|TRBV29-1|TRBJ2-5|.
CSGWAGLHRETQYF
TGCAGCGGATGGGCGGGCCTCCATCGGGAGACCCAGTACTTC
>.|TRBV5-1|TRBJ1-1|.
CASSLGISRTEAFF
TGCGCCAGCAGCTTAGGGATTTCTAGGACTGAAGCTTTCTTT
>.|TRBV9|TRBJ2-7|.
CASSPSFGEYEQYF
TGTGCCAGCAGCCCATCCTTCGGGGAATACGAGCAGTACTTC